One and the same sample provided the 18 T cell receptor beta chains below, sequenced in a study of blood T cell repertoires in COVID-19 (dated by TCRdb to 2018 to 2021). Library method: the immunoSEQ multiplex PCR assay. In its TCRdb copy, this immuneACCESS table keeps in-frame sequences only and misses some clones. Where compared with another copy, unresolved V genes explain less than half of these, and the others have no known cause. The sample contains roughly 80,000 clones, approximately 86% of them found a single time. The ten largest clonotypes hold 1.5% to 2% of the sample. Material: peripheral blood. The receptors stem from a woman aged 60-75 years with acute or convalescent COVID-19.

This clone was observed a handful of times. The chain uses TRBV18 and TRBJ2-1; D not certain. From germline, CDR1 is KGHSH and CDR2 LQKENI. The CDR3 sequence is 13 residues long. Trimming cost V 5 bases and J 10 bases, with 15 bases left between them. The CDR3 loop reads CASSAAYELEQFF. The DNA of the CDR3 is TGTGCCAGCTCAGCGGCGTACGAGCTAGAGCAGTTCTTC. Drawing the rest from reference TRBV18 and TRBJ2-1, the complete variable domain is NAGVMQNPRHLVRRRGQEARLRCSPMKGHSHVYWYRQLPEEGLKFMVYLQKENIIDESGMPKERFSAEFPKEGPSILRIQQVVRGDSAAYFCASSAAYELEQFFGPGTRLTVL.

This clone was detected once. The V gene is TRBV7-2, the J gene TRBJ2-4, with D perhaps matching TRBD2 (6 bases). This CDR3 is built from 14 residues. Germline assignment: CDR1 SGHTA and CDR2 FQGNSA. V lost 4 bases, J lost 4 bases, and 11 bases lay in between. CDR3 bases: TGTGCCAGCAGCTCGTCCGGGGGAAAAAACATTCAGTACTTC. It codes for CASSSSGGKNIQYF.

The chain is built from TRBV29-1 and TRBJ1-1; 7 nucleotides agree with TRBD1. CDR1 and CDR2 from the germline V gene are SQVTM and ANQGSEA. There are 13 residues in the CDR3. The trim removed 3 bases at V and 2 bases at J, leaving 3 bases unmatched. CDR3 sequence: CSVETGLNTEAFF. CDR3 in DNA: TGCAGCGTTGAGACAGGGTTAAACACTGAAGCTTTCTTT.

The CDR3 spells CASHYGQGTGYTF. DNA of the CDR3: TGTGCCAGCCATTATGGACAGGGGACTGGCTACACCTTC. The V and J genes are TRBV28 and TRBJ1-2; 9 bases line up with TRBD1. V was clipped by 8 bases and J by 7 bases; unmatched bases: 8. The CDR3 has 13 residues. Germline-derived CDR1 and CDR2 are MDHEN and SYDVKM.

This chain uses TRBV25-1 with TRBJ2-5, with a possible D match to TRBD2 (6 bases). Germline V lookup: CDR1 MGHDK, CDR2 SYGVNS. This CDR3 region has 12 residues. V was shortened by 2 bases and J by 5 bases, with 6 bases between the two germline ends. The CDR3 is CASSELAETQYF. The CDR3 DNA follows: TGTGCCAGCAGTGAACTAGCGGAGACCCAGTACTTC.

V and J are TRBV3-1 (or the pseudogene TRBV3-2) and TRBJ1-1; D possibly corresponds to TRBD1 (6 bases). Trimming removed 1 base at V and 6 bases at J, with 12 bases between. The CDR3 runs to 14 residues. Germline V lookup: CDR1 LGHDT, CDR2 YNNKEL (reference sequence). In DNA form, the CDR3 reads TGTGCCAGCAGCCAAGGCACAGGGTACGCTGAAGCTTTCTTT. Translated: CASSQGTGYAEAFF.

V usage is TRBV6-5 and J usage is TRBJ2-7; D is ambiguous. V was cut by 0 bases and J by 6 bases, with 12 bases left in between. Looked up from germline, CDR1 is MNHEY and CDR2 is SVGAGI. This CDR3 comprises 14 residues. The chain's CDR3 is CASSYSSPLGEQYF. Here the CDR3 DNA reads TGTGCCAGCAGTTACTCTAGCCCCCTCGGCGAGCAGTACTTC.

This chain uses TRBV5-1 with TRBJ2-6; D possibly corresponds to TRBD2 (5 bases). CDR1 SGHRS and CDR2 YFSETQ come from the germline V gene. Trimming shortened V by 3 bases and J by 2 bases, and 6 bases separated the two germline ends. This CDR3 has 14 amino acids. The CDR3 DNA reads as TGCGCCAGCAGCTCCGGGGCTGGGGCCAACGTCCTGACTTTC. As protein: CASSSGAGANVLTF.

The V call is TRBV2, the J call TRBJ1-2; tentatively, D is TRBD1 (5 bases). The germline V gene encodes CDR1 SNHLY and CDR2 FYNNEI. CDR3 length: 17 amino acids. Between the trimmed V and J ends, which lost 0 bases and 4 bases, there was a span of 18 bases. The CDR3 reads CASSEAPPGHTSYGYTF. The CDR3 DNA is TGTGCCAGCAGTGAAGCGCCCCCAGGACATACCAGCTATGGCTACACCTTC.

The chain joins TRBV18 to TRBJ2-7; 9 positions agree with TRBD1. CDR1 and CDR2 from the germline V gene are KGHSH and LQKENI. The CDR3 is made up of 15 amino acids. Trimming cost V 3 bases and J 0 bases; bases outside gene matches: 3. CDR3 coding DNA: TGTGCCAGCTCACCGGGGACAGGGCGCTCCTACGAGCAGTACTTC. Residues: CASSPGTGRSYEQYF.

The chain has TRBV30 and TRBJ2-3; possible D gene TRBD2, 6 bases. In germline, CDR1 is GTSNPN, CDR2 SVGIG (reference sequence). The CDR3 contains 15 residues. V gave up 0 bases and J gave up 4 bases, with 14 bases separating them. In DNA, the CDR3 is TGTGCCTGGAGTGTTAAGGTCGGGGGAGCAGATACGCAGTATTTT. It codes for CAWSVKVGGADTQYF. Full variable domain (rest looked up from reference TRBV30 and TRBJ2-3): SQTIHQWPATLVQPVGSPLSLECTVEGTSNPNLYWYRQAAGRGLQLLFYSVGIGQISSEVPQNLSASRPQDRQFILSSKKLLLSDSGFYLCAWSVKVGGADTQYFGPGTRLTVL.

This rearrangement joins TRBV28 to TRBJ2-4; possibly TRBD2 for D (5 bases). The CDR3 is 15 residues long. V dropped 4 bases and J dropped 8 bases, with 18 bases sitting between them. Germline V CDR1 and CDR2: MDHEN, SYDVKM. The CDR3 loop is CASSSPARVIHIQYF. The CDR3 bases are TGTGCCAGCAGTTCCCCCGCGAGGGTAATTCACATTCAGTACTTC.

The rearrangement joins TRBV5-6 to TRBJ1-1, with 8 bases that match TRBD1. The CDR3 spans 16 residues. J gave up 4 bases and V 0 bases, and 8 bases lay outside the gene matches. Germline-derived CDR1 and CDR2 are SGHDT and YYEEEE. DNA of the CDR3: TGTGCCAGCAGCTTGGTGGCAGGGGGCTCGGTCACTGAAGCTTTCTTT. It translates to CASSLVAGGSVTEAFF.

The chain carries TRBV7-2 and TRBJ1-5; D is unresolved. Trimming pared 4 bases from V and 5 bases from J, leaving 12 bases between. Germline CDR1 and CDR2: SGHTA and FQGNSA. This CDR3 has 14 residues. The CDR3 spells CASSSLETYQPQHF. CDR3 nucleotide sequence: TGTGCCAGCAGCTCCTTGGAGACCTATCAGCCCCAGCATTTT.

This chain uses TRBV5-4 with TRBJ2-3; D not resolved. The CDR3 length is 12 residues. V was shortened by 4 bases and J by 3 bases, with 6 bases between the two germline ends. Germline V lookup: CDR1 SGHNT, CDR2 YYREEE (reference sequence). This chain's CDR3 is CASSVDTDTQYF. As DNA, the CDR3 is TGTGCCAGCAGCGTAGATACAGATACGCAGTATTTT. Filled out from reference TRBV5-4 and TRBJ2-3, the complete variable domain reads ETGVTQSPTHLIKTRGQQVTLRCSSQSGHNTVSWYQQALGQGPQFIFQYYREEENGRGNFPPRFSGLQFPNYSSELNVNALELDDSALYLCASSVDTDTQYFGPGTRLTVL.

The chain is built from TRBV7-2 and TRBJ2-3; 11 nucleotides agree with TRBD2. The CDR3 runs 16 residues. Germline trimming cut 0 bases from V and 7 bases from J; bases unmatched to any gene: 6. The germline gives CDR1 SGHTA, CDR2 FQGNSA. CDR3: CASSLAVSGGANTQYF. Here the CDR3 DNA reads TGTGCCAGCAGCTTAGCGGTTAGCGGGGGGGCAAATACGCAGTATTTT. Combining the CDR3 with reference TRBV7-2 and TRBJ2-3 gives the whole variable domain GAGVSQSPSNKVTEKGKDVELRCDPISGHTALYWYRQSLGQGLEFLIYFQGNSAPDKSGLPSDRFSAERTGGSVSTLTIQRTQQEDSAVYLCASSLAVSGGANTQYFGPGTRLTVL.

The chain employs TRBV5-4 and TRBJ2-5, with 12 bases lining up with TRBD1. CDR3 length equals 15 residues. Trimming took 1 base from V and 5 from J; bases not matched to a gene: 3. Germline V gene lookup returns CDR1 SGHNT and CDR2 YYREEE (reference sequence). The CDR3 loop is CASSLWDRGLETQYF. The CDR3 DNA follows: TGTGCCAGCAGCTTGTGGGACAGGGGGCTGGAGACCCAGTACTTC.

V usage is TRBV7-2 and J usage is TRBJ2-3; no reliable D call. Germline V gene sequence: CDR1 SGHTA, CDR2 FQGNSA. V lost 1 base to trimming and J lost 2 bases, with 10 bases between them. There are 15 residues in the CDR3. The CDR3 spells CASSLVLGITDTQYF. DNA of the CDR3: TGTGCCAGCAGCTTAGTGTTGGGCATCACAGATACGCAGTATTTT.